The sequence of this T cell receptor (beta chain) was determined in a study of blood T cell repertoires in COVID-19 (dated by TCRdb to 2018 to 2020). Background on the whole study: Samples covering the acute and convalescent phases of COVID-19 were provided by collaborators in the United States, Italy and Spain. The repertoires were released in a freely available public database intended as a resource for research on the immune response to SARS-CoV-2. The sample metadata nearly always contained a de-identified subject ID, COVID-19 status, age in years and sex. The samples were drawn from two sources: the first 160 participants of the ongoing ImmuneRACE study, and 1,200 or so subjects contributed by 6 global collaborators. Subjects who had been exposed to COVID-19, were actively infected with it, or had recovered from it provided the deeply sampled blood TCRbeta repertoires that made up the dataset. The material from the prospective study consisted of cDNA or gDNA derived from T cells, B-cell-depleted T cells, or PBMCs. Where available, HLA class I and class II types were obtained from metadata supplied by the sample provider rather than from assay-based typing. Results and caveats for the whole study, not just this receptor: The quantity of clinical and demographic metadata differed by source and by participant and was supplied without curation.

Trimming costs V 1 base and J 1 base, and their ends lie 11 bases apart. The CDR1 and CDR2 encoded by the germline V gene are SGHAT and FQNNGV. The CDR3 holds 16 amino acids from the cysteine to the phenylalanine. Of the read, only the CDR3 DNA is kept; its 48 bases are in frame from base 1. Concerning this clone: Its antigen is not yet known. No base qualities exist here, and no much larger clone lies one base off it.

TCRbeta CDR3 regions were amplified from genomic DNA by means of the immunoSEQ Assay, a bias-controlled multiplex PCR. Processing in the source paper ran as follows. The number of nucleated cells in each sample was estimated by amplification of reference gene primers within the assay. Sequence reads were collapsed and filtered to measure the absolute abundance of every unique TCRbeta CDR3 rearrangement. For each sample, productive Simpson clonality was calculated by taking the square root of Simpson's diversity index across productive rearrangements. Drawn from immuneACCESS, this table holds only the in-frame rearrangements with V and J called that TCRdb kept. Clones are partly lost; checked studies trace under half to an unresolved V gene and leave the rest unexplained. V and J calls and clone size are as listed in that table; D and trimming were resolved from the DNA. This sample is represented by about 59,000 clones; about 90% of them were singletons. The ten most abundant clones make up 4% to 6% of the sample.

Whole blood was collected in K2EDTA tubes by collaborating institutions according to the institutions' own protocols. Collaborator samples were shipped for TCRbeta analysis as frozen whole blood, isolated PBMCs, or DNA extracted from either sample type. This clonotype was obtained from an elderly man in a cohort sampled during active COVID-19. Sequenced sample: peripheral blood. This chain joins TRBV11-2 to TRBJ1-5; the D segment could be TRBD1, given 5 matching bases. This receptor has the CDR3 CASSLGSGVSNQPQHF. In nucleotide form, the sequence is TGTGCCAGCAGCTTAGGATCGGGGGTGAGCAATCAGCCCCAGCATTTT.